This T cell receptor beta chain appears in the sequencing data of a study of type 1 regulatory T cells. Looking at the study overall: T-allo10 is a Tr1-enriched, alloantigen-specific CD4 T cell product made in vitro.

This clonotype turned up a few times. Its antigen remains unidentified. TCRdb called the reads again in MiXCR, with one record for every CDR3 protein. The sample includes about 62,000 distinct CDR3 sequences, 62% of them seen just once. Looked up from germline, CDR1 is LNHNV and CDR2 is YYDKDF (reference sequence). The V segment lost 3 bases and the J segment 6 bases; nucleotides outside the gene matches: 9. The CDR3 consists of 16 residues. Study outcomes and limitations: Compared with non-Tr1 cells, Tr1 cells showed a narrower TCR repertoire.

Sequences were obtained from cultured non-Tr1 T cells, either the whole culture or a sorted T cell fraction (not recorded which). The source of this sequence is a human donor in good health. The chain employs TRBV15 and TRBJ2-3; 10 nucleotides match TRBD2. The DNA for the CDR3 is TGTGCCACCAGCAGGGAGCTAGCGGGAGTTTCGGATACGCAGTATTTT. Translation: CATSRELAGVSDTQYF.